These 27 T cell receptor beta chains originate from one sample sequenced in a study of T cells in Graves' hyperthyroidism and ophthalmopathy. Amplification of TCR beta CDR3 regions was performed using RNA transcripts as template. First-round RT-PCR with HTBI primers amplified the TCR CDR3 region. TCRdb processed the multiplex PCR reads anew with MiXCR; each CDR3 protein has one entry. The data show 370,000 or so distinct CDR3 sequences, 20% to 25% seen once. The material sequenced was blood. The receptors here all came from a man in his fifties with Graves' hyperthyroidism.

About this clonotype: A much larger clone lies a single base off, so this may be a read error. This rearrangement joins TRBV28 to TRBJ2-5; TRBD2 agrees at 14 bases. The CDR3 is made up of 16 amino acids. The germline CDR1 and CDR2 sequences are MDHEN and SYDVKM. J gave up 7 bases and V 4 bases, and 8 bases lay outside the gene matches. The chain's CDR3 is CASSYGTSGRLGTQYF. The DNA of the CDR3 is TGTGCCAGCAGTTATGGGACTAGCGGGAGATTAGGGACCCAGTACTTC. Full variable domain (outside the CDR3, taken from reference TRBV28 and TRBJ2-5): DVKVTQSSRYLVKRTGEKVFLECVQDMDHENMFWYRQDPGLGLRLIYFSYDVKMKEKGDIPEGYSVSREKKERFSLILESASTNQTSMYLCASSYGTSGRLGTQYFGPGTRLLVL.

The CDR3, as DNA: TGTGCCAGCACCTCACAGGGCGAAATCGCTTTCTTT. It specifies CASTSQGEIAFF. The genes are TRBV12-3 or TRBV12-4 and TRBJ1-1; D is perhaps TRBD1 (6 bases). Trimming pared 7 bases from V and 11 bases from J, leaving 17 bases between. The CDR3 sequence is 12 residues long.

The J gene is TRBJ2-1, the V gene TRBV19; D is possibly TRBD1 (6 bases). The germline gives CDR1 LNHDA, CDR2 SQIVND (reference sequence). V was trimmed by 4 bases and J by 2 bases, leaving 9 bases between them. The CDR3 sequence is 14 residues long. The CDR3 reads CASSTGTTYNEQFF. CDR3 bases: TGTGCCAGTAGTACTGGGACAACCTACAATGAGCAGTTCTTC.

This clonotype was counted a few times. This chain uses TRBV15 with TRBJ2-1; 9 nucleotides line up with TRBD1. Germline V gene sequence: CDR1 LNHNV, CDR2 YYDKDF (reference sequence). V trimming: 10 bases; J trimming: 5 bases; junction bases outside the gene matches: 6. This CDR3 has 13 residues. DNA for the CDR3: TGTGCCATTCCGGGACAGGGACACAATGAGCAGTTCTTC. As protein: CAIPGQGHNEQFF.

The rearrangement uses TRBV13 and TRBJ2-7; 7 positions match TRBD2. Germline V gives CDR1 PRHDT, CDR2 FYEKMQ (reference sequence). V trimming: 6 bases; J trimming: 6 bases; junction bases outside the gene matches: 5. This CDR3 contains 12 residues. The CDR3, as DNA: TGTGCCAGCAGTCCCCGGACTAGCGAGCAGTACTTC. Its translation is CASSPRTSEQYF.

This clonotype has more than one count but fewer than ten. The gene calls are TRBV20-1 and TRBJ1-3; 9 bases align to TRBD1. Germline CDR1 DFQATT, CDR2 SNEGSKA (reference sequence). The V and J ends lost 4 bases and 7 bases, in that order; junction bases with no gene match: 8. The CDR3 loop spans 14 amino acids. The DNA of the CDR3 is TGCAGTGCTACTCCGGGACAGGGCGTTAACACCATATATTTT. It yields the protein CSATPGQGVNTIYF.

This clonotype was detected ten times or more. The chain has TRBV20-1 and TRBJ1-1; 7 bases fit TRBD1. This CDR3 comprises 15 residues. Looked up from germline, CDR1 is DFQATT and CDR2 is SNEGSKA (reference sequence). V shed 6 bases and J 4 bases; nucleotides not matched to a gene: 14. In nucleotides, the CDR3 is TGCAGTGCCTCAGGGGGTCGGTCGGGGGGCACTGAAGCTTTCTTT. It codes for CSASGGRSGGTEAFF.

This clonotype has a handful of counts. V gene TRBV29-1 combines with J gene TRBJ1-2, with D hard to call. Trimming stripped 3 bases from V and 3 bases from J, with 11 bases between. Germline V lookup: CDR1 SQVTM, CDR2 ANQGSEA. The length of the CDR3 is 13 residues. The CDR3 DNA reads TGCAGCGTTGAGCGCGGAAGTGACTATGGCTACACCTTC. Its translation: CSVERGSDYGYTF.

A few counts support this clonotype. The rearrangement links TRBV5-1 to TRBJ1-2; D may be TRBD1 (6 bases). Trimming cost V 1 base and J 8 bases, with 15 bases left between them. CDR1 and CDR2 from the germline V gene are SGHRS and YFSETQ. This CDR3 has 14 residues. CDR3 amino acids: CASSLSGRGGGYTF. The CDR3 DNA reads TGCGCCAGCAGCTTGAGTGGCAGGGGTGGCGGCTACACCTTC.

The rearrangement joins TRBV24-1 to TRBJ2-7, with TRBD1 matching 9 bases. J was trimmed by 3 bases and V by 7 bases; bases with no gene match: 3. In germline, CDR1 is KGHDR, CDR2 SFDVKD. The CDR3 is 13 residues long. The CDR3 region is CATSPGQGYEQYF. CDR3 sequence (DNA): TGTGCCACCAGCCCGGGACAGGGCTACGAGCAGTACTTC.

This clonotype was seen many times. The chain couples TRBV29-1 to TRBJ1-1, with D unclear. With 6 bases removed from V and 0 bases from J, the gap between germline ends came to 11 bases. Looked up from germline, CDR1 is SQVTM and CDR2 is ANQGSEA. This CDR3 region has 13 residues. The CDR3 DNA reads TGCAGCGTAAAGGTTCAAATGAACACTGAAGCTTTCTTT. Its protein product is CSVKVQMNTEAFF.

About this clonotype: Just one base apart from a much larger clone, this may be a read error. This chain links TRBV27 with TRBJ2-7, with D perhaps matching TRBD2 (6 bases). The germline V gene encodes CDR1 MNHEY and CDR2 SMNVEV (reference sequence). The CDR3 has 15 residues. V was cut by 6 bases and J by 6 bases, with 21 bases left in between. CDR3 in DNA: TGTGCCAGCAGGAAGGGACTGCACTGGGTCGGCGAGCAGTACTTC. It encodes CASRKGLHWVGEQYF.

In regard to this clonotype: A much larger clonotype is one base distant, so this may be a read error. The chain couples TRBV7-3 to TRBJ2-7; 7 bases are a match to TRBD2. The germline CDR1 and CDR2 sequences are SGHTA and FQGTGA. CDR3 length: 13 residues. CDR3 sequence: CANSAGLLREQYF. The DNA for the CDR3 is TGTGCCAACAGCGCGGGACTATTGAGGGAGCAGTACTTC.

Points on this clonotype: A read error may account for a junction end that differs from germline. The DNA for the CDR3 is TGTGCCAGCAGCGCTGACTGGGCTAGCACAGGTACGCAGTATTTT. It specifies CASSADWASTGTQYF. This chain connects TRBV3-1 to TRBJ2-3, with D perhaps assigned TRBD1 or TRBD2 (5 bases each). CDR1 is LGHDT and CDR2 is YNNKEL in the germline V gene (reference sequence). This CDR3 comprises 15 residues.

This clonotype has more than one count but fewer than ten. The chain joins TRBV7-6 to TRBJ1-6, with D unclear. V was cut by 3 bases and J by 0 bases, with 6 bases left in between. The CDR3 has 15 amino acids. Per the germline V gene, CDR1 is SGHVS and CDR2 is FNYEAQ. The CDR3 loop reads CASSFESSYNSPLHF. In DNA form, the CDR3 reads TGTGCCAGCAGCTTTGAGAGCTCCTATAATTCACCCCTCCACTTT.

This clonotype was seen only a few times. This chain links TRBV7-9 with TRBJ2-1; tentatively, D is TRBD2 (5 bases). The germline V and J ends were trimmed by 1 base and 7 bases, with 14 bases remaining between them. This CDR3 comprises 15 residues. In germline, CDR1 is SEHNR, CDR2 FQNEAQ (reference sequence). CDR3 sequence (DNA): TGTGCCAGCAGCTTAGAGCATAGCGCTATTAATGAGCAGTTCTTC. Translation: CASSLEHSAINEQFF.

Only one count was recorded for this clonotype. This CDR3 reads CATSDASGKYNEQFF. CDR3 in DNA: TGTGCCACCAGTGATGCTAGCGGGAAATACAATGAGCAGTTCTTC. The gene calls are TRBV24-1 and TRBJ2-1; 9 nucleotides match TRBD2. CDR1 is KGHDR and CDR2 is SFDVKD in the germline V gene. V trimming: 3 bases; J trimming: 4 bases; junction bases outside the gene matches: 3. There are 15 residues in the CDR3.

The chain carries TRBV7-9 and TRBJ2-6; the D is unclear. The CDR3 runs to 17 residues. The V gene lost 0 bases and the J gene lost 2 bases, with 11 bases spanning the gap. CDR1 and CDR2 from the germline V gene are SEHNR and FQNEAQ (reference sequence). The CDR3 spells CASSLAKGRAGANVLTF. CDR3 nucleotide sequence: TGTGCCAGCAGCTTAGCCAAGGGTAGGGCTGGGGCCAACGTCCTGACTTTC.

The chain carries TRBV4-1 and TRBJ2-3; D remains unclear. There are 16 residues in the CDR3. CDR1 is MGHRA and CDR2 is YSYEKL in the germline V gene. With 1 base removed from V and 0 bases from J, the gap between germline ends came to 11 bases. In DNA, the CDR3 is TGCGCCAGCAGCCAAGGATGGCAGGCTAGCACAGATACGCAGTATTTT. Encoded protein: CASSQGWQASTDTQYF.

The sample holds many counts of this clonotype. This rearrangement joins TRBV3-1 to TRBJ2-1, with 10 bases fitting TRBD2. The germline gives CDR1 LGHDT, CDR2 YNNKEL (reference sequence). CDR3 size: 15 residues. V dropped 3 bases and J dropped 6; count of bases not matched to a gene: 5. The CDR3 nucleotides are TGTGCCAGCAGCCAGCTAGCGGGAGAGCTCAATGAGCAGTTCTTC. It yields the protein CASSQLAGELNEQFF.

This clonotype was counted only a few times. The V and J genes are TRBV24-1 and TRBJ2-5, with 8 positions matching TRBD1. The CDR3 extends over 16 amino acids. CDR1 is KGHDR, CDR2 SFDVKD, per germline. V lost 1 base, J lost 5 bases, and 8 bases stayed unmatched. The CDR3 DNA sequence: TGTGCCACCAGTGATTTTCAGCGGACAGGGTGGGAGACCCAGTACTTC. As protein: CATSDFQRTGWETQYF.

This rearrangement joins TRBV6-1 to TRBJ2-7; D is ambiguous. The CDR3 sequence is 13 residues long. The germline V gene has CDR1 MNHNS and CDR2 SASEGT. The V gene lost 2 bases and the J gene lost 4 bases, with 9 bases spanning the gap. The CDR3 sequence: CASSEHRDYEQYF. The CDR3 nucleotides are TGTGCCAGCAGTGAACACAGAGATTACGAGCAGTACTTC.

This clonotype has a handful of counts. V and J are TRBV20-1 and TRBJ2-1, with D perhaps TRBD2 (5 bases). The CDR3 extends over 15 amino acids. Germline values: CDR1 DFQATT, CDR2 SNEGSKA (reference sequence). V was trimmed by 6 bases and J by 4 bases, leaving 19 bases between them. CDR3 loop: CSALVLASPYNEQFF. The CDR3 bases are TGCAGTGCCTTGGTACTGGCTAGCCCTTACAATGAGCAGTTCTTC.

The gene calls are TRBV6-2 or TRBV6-3 and TRBJ2-1, with 7 bases identical to TRBD2. The germline V gene encodes CDR1 MNHEY and CDR2 SVGEGT. The CDR3 is 14 residues long. V lost 2 bases to trimming and J lost 7 bases; unmatched junction nucleotides: 5. The CDR3 nucleotides are TGTGCCAGCAGTTACGACTCGCGGGAGAATGAGCAGTTCTTC. It yields the protein CASSYDSRENEQFF.

The chain carries TRBV20-1 and TRBJ2-7; TRBD1 matches at 9 bases. The germline gives CDR1 DFQATT, CDR2 SNEGSKA (reference sequence). V shed 1 base and J 3 bases; nucleotides not matched to a gene: 4. The CDR3 covers 14 residues. Here the CDR3 reads CSARGDRVLYEQYF. CDR3 DNA sequence: TGCAGTGCTAGAGGGGACAGGGTGCTCTACGAGCAGTACTTC.

This clonotype has only a few counts. The V and J genes are TRBV24-1 and TRBJ2-1; 9 nucleotides align to TRBD2. The CDR3 loop spans 15 amino acids. In germline, CDR1 is KGHDR, CDR2 SFDVKD. Losses at the gene ends were 7 bases for V and 4 bases for J; bases not matched to a gene: 7. CDR3 sequence: CATRRLADFYNEQFF. The CDR3 DNA reads TGTGCCACCAGAAGACTAGCGGACTTTTACAATGAGCAGTTCTTC.

The chain combines TRBV30 with TRBJ1-1, with D possibly being TRBD1 (5 bases). V shed 4 bases and J shed 4 bases, with 16 bases lying between them. Per the germline V gene, CDR1 is GTSNPN and CDR2 is SVGIG (reference sequence). The CDR3 has 14 amino acids. The CDR3 nucleotides are TGTGCCTGGAAGAGGGGAGGGGCGTCCACTGAAGCTTTCTTT. Translation: CAWKRGGASTEAFF.